These T cell receptor beta chains were read from a single sample in a study of blood T cell repertoires in COVID-19. The data were produced by immunoSEQ multiplex PCR, yet TCRdb's version contains in-frame clones alone and is incomplete. Among a few hundred thousand clones listed, about 91% were seen once. Sequencing was performed on peripheral blood. Every receptor here comes from a woman aged 25 to 39 who had recovered from COVID-19. CDR3s include the opening cysteine and the closing phenylalanine or tryptophan. D genes are given only for firm matches.

d_gene,j_gene,v_gene,CDR3nt,CDR3aa
.,TRBJ1-2,TRBV6-1,TGTGCCAGCAGTGAAGGCGGGCGTGGCTATGGCTACACCTTC,CASSEGGRGYGYTF
.,TRBJ2-1,TRBV5-4,TGTGCCAGCAGCTTGGAGGGGCGGGGCGACTACAATGAGCAGTTCTTC,CASSLEGRGDYNEQFF
TRBD2,TRBJ2-5,TRBV27,TGTGCCAGCAGTCCCAGGTCTACTAGCGGGGGGATTGACCAGTACTTC,CASSPRSTSGGIDQYF
.,TRBJ1-2,TRBV4-1,TGCGCCAGCAGCCAAGATCAGGGAGGCTATGGCTACACCTTC,CASSQDQGGYGYTF
.,TRBJ1-6,TRBV6-6,TGTGCCAGCAGCCCCCACCCGGACTACCAGGTGGGCACCCTCCACTTT,CASSPHPDYQVGTLHF
.,TRBJ1-6,TRBV18,TGTGCCAGCTCAGAACTGCAGGGTGGAAATTCACCCCTCCACTTT,CASSELQGGNSPLHF
.,TRBJ1-3,TRBV5-1,TGCGCCAGCAGCTTGGGGTCTCTGGCGGGCGGAAACACCATATATTTT,CASSLGSLAGGNTIYF
.,TRBJ1-4,TRBV27,TGTGCCAGCGGGCGTTATGCAACTAATGAAAAACTGTTTTTT,CASGRYATNEKLFF
TRBD1,TRBJ2-7,TRBV30,TGTGCCGGACGGCCAGGGACAGGGGGCGGCTACGAGCAGTACTTC,CAGRPGTGGGYEQYF
.,TRBJ2-5,TRBV2,TGTGCCAGCAGTGAGGCCAGCCAAGAGACCCAGTACTTC,CASSEASQETQYF